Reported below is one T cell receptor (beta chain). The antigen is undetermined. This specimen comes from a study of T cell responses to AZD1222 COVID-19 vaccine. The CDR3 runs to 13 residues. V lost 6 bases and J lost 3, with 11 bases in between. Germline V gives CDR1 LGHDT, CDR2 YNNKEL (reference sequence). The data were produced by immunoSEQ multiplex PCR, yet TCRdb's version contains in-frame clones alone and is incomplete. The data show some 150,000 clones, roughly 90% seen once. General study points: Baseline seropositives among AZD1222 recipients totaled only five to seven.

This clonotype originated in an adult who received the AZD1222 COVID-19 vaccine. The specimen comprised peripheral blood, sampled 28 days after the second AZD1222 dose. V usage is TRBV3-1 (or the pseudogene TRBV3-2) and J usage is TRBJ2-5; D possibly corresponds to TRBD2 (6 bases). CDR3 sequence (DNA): TGTGCCAGCAGTTTTGGGACTGAAGAGACCCAGTACTTC. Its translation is CASSFGTEETQYF.